The 30 T cell receptor beta chains listed next were all sequenced from one sample in a study of cytomegalovirus exposure and HLA in healthy donors. Primers for the PCR totalled 60 Vbeta and 13 Jbeta. Produced via immunoSEQ multiplex PCR; TCRdb's table is partial and in-frame only. This sample yields hundreds of thousands of clones, of which 70% to 90% are seen a single time; approximately 2.2% belongs to the top ten. The sequencing input was PBMCs. The receptors stem from a woman under 30 in good health and CMV-seronegative.

This chain joins TRBV19 and TRBJ2-7; the match to TRBD1 covers 10 bases. This CDR3 region has 16 residues. Germline trimming cut 5 bases from V and 5 bases from J; bases unmatched to any gene: 12. Germline CDR1 and CDR2: LNHDA and SQIVND (reference sequence). The CDR3 DNA reads as TGTGCCAGTAGTGCCGACCGGGACAGGGGTATTAACGAGCAGTACTTC. Its translation is CASSADRDRGINEQYF.

CDR3 region: CASSPGPGNTGELFF. The CDR3 bases are TGTGCCAGCTCACCGGGCCCTGGGAACACCGGGGAGCTGTTTTTT. The chain recombines TRBV18 with TRBJ2-2, with D uncertain. The ends were cut back, 3 bases at V and 1 base at J, with 9 bases in the middle. Germline loops: CDR1 KGHSH, CDR2 LQKENI. CDR3 length: 15 residues.

The V call is TRBV11-2, the J call TRBJ1-1; 7 bases align to TRBD1. This CDR3 contains 15 residues. Looked up from germline, CDR1 is SGHAT and CDR2 is FQNNGV. V lost 3 bases to trimming and J lost 6 bases; unmatched junction nucleotides: 10. CDR3 DNA sequence: TGTGCCAGCAGCTTCAATCCAGGGGGGCGAGCTGAAGCTTTCTTT. Its protein is CASSFNPGGRAEAFF.

This clone was recorded once. The chain carries TRBV9 and TRBJ1-6, with no clear D. Germline loops: CDR1 SGDLS, CDR2 YYNGEE. The CDR3 is made up of 15 amino acids. Trimming left V 4 bases short and J 5 bases short, with 13 bases between. CDR3 protein: CASSRGNGNNSPLHF. The CDR3 DNA is TGTGCCAGCAGCCGAGGCAACGGTAATAATTCACCCCTCCACTTT. Supplemented by reference TRBV9 and TRBJ1-6, the full variable domain reads DSGVTQTPKHLITATGQRVTLRCSPRSGDLSVYWYQQSLDQGLQFLIQYYNGEERAKGNILERFSAQQFPDLHSELNLSSLELGDSALYFCASSRGNGNNSPLHFGNGTRLTVT.

The rearrangement uses TRBV4-2 and TRBJ1-2, with 9 bases lining up with TRBD1. Trimming at V came to 4 bases and at J to 2 bases, leaving 8 bases not matched to a gene. This CDR3 has 16 residues. Germline V gene data show CDR1 as LGHNA and CDR2 as YNFKEQ. CDR3 loop: CASSPLIGTGNYGYTF. For the CDR3, the DNA is TGTGCCAGCAGCCCCTTGATAGGGACAGGGAACTATGGCTACACCTTC.

The chain uses TRBV7-9 and TRBJ1-6; D uncertain. The CDR3 is made up of 16 amino acids. Germline assignment: CDR1 SEHNR and CDR2 FQNEAQ (reference sequence). V dropped 4 bases and J dropped 0 bases, with 10 bases sitting between them. CDR3 coding DNA: TGTGCCAGCAGCTCCATCGTCAGCTCCTATAATTCACCCCTCCACTTT. Translation: CASSSIVSSYNSPLHF.

The genes are TRBV10-3 and TRBJ2-7; 7 nucleotides line up with TRBD2. From germline, CDR1 is ENHRY and CDR2 SYGVKD. The CDR3 loop spans 11 amino acids. The V segment lost 11 bases and the J segment 7 bases; nucleotides outside the gene matches: 8. The CDR3: CASGRVDEQYF. The DNA for the CDR3 is TGTGCCTCGGGGAGGGTTGATGAGCAGTACTTC.

The gene calls are TRBV7-9 and TRBJ1-1; D may be TRBD1 (5 bases). This CDR3 spans 14 amino acids. Trimming took 1 base from V and 4 from J, leaving 10 bases between them. CDR1 SEHNR and CDR2 FQNEAQ come from the germline V gene (reference sequence). The CDR3 region has the DNA TGTGCCAGCAGCTTAGACAGGATGGTCACTGAAGCTTTCTTT. As protein: CASSLDRMVTEAFF. Supplemented by reference TRBV7-9 and TRBJ1-1, the full variable domain reads DTGVSQNPRHKITKRGQNVTFRCDPISEHNRLYWYRQTLGQGPEFLTYFQNEAQLEKSRLLSDRFSAERPKGSFSTLEIQRTEQGDSAMYLCASSLDRMVTEAFFGQGTRLTVV.

CDR3 sequence reads: CASKGDTDTQYF. CDR3 in DNA: TGTGCCAGCAAGGGGGACACAGATACGCAGTATTTT. V gene TRBV2 combines with J gene TRBJ2-3; D is possibly TRBD1 (6 bases). V lost 7 bases to trimming and J lost 2 bases, with 7 bases between them. Germline-derived CDR1 and CDR2 are SNHLY and FYNNEI. CDR3 length: 12 amino acids.

On this clone: At one boundary the junction diverges from the germline segment, which might be a read error. J is TRBJ1-6 and V is TRBV7-9, with 9 bases lining up with TRBD1. The V gene's germline CDR1 is SEHNR and CDR2 FQNEAQ (reference sequence). CDR3 size: 18 residues. CDR3 in DNA: TGTTCCAGCAGCCGCGGACAGGGGCTGGTCTCCTATAATTCACCCCTCCACTTT. Translation gives CSSSRGQGLVSYNSPLHF.

V usage is TRBV7-3 and J usage is TRBJ1-6; 8 nucleotides align to TRBD1. V was clipped by 1 base and J by 12 bases; unmatched bases: 5. In germline, CDR1 is SGHTA, CDR2 FQGTGA. CDR3 length: 14 amino acids. CDR3 loop: CASSLRTGQGPLHF. The CDR3 DNA reads as TGTGCCAGCAGCTTAAGGACAGGGCAGGGACCCCTCCACTTT.

This chain links TRBV9 with TRBJ1-6; the D is unclear. The germline V and J ends were trimmed by 1 base and 7 bases, with 12 bases remaining between them. The CDR3 totals 15 residues. Germline assignment: CDR1 SGDLS and CDR2 YYNGEE. The CDR3 coding sequence is TGTGCCAGCAGCGTAACGGGTAGCGGGAATTCACCCCTCCACTTT. This translates into CASSVTGSGNSPLHF.

The genes are TRBV7-9 and TRBJ1-5; D is possibly TRBD1 (6 bases). This CDR3 contains 17 residues. Germline CDR1 and CDR2: SEHNR and FQNEAQ (reference sequence). The ends were cut back, 0 bases at V and 4 bases at J, with 16 bases in the middle. The CDR3 sequence is CASSLAGGAGGNQPQHF. Here the CDR3 DNA reads TGTGCCAGCAGCTTAGCGGGGGGGGCAGGTGGTAATCAGCCCCAGCATTTT.

CDR3 nucleotide sequence: TGCAGCGTTACCCAGGGGGTGGTAATGAACACTGAAGCTTTCTTT. Protein sequence: CSVTQGVVMNTEAFF. V gene TRBV29-1 combines with J gene TRBJ1-1; 7 nucleotides agree with TRBD1. Germline-derived CDR1 and CDR2 are SQVTM and ANQGSEA. The V segment lost 5 bases and the J segment 0 bases; nucleotides outside the gene matches: 9. The CDR3 has 15 amino acids.

The rearrangement uses TRBV5-1 and TRBJ2-1, with 10 bases fitting TRBD1. The ends lost 0 bases at V and 9 bases at J; junction bases unmatched: 3. The CDR3 length is 14 residues. Germline V gives CDR1 SGHRS, CDR2 YFSETQ. The CDR3 DNA reads TGCGCCAGCAGCTTGGGGACAGGGGGAAGTGAGCAGTTCTTC. This translates into CASSLGTGGSEQFF.

V and J are TRBV19 and TRBJ2-3; 8 positions agree with TRBD1. V gave up 5 bases and J gave up 0 bases; unmatched junction bases: 10. In germline, CDR1 is LNHDA, CDR2 SQIVND (reference sequence). The CDR3 has 17 residues. The CDR3 here is CASSSLGQGPSTDTQYF. As DNA, the CDR3 is TGTGCCAGTAGTTCCCTTGGACAGGGCCCTAGCACAGATACGCAGTATTTT.

This clone was detected only once. J is TRBJ2-3 and V is TRBV7-3; TRBD2 matches at 10 bases. The CDR3 has 16 residues. CDR1 is SGHTA, CDR2 FQGTGA, per germline. J lost 2 bases, V lost 1 base, and 3 bases had no gene match. Here the CDR3 DNA reads TGTGCCAGCAGCTTAATAGCGGGGGGCTCCACAGATACGCAGTATTTT. This gives the protein CASSLIAGGSTDTQYF.

The rearrangement joins TRBV5-1 to TRBJ2-7; D may be TRBD2 (6 bases). Trimming took 4 bases from V and 2 from J, leaving 13 bases between them. The CDR3 extends over 14 amino acids. The germline gives CDR1 SGHRS, CDR2 YFSETQ. The CDR3 sequence is CASSIRDSAYEQYF. In DNA, the CDR3 is TGCGCCAGCAGCATCCGGGACTCCGCCTACGAGCAGTACTTC.

This chain links TRBV25-1 with TRBJ2-1, with D hard to call. This CDR3 contains 12 residues. Trimming took off 3 bases at V and 9 bases at J, with 9 bases between the two ends. Germline V gives CDR1 MGHDK, CDR2 SYGVNS. In DNA, the CDR3 is TGTGCCAGCAGTGATTTGAGGTTTGAGCAGTTCTTC. Translating gives CASSDLRFEQFF.

The rearrangement joins TRBV27 to TRBJ2-3; D might be TRBD2 (5 bases). Trimming took 4 bases from V and 6 from J, leaving 11 bases between them. CDR1 MNHEY and CDR2 SMNVEV come from the germline V gene (reference sequence). The CDR3 has 13 amino acids. This CDR3 is CASSSPSWDTQYF. The CDR3 region has the DNA TGTGCCAGCAGTTCGCCTAGCTGGGATACGCAGTATTTT.

This chain connects TRBV5-4 to TRBJ1-3; a possible D gene is TRBD1 (6 bases). The germline gives CDR1 SGHNT, CDR2 YYREEE (reference sequence). Between the trimmed V and J ends, which lost 0 bases and 0 bases, there was a span of 7 bases. CDR3 length equals 15 residues. CDR3 loop: CASSLGTASGNTIYF. CDR3 nucleotide sequence: TGTGCCAGCAGCTTGGGGACAGCCTCTGGAAACACCATATATTTT.

This sequence joins TRBV7-6 and TRBJ2-5, with 8 positions matching TRBD2. Trimming took 0 bases from V and 5 from J; bases not matched to a gene: 14. CDR1 is SGHVS, CDR2 FNYEAQ, per germline. This CDR3 comprises 18 residues. The DNA for the CDR3 is TGTGCCAGCAGCTTAGCAGATCGGGGGGGGTACCTCGGGGAGACCCAGTACTTC. Its protein is CASSLADRGGYLGETQYF. Combining the CDR3 with reference TRBV7-6 and TRBJ2-5 gives the whole variable domain GAGVSQSPRYKVTKRGQDVALRCDPISGHVSLYWYRQALGQGPEFLTYFNYEAQQDKSGLPNDRFSAERPEGSISTLTIQRTEQRDSAMYRCASSLADRGGYLGETQYFGPGTRLLVL.

V gene TRBV7-2 combines with J gene TRBJ2-5, with 14 bases identical to TRBD2. TRBJ2-7 matches the DNA end more closely, so the J call is doubtful. The CDR3 is 15 amino acids. From germline, CDR1 is SGHTA and CDR2 FQGNSA. The CDR3, as DNA: TGTGCCAGCAGCAAGACTAGCGGGGGGGGTTACGAGCAGTACTTC. It specifies CASSKTSGGGYEQYF.

The chain links TRBV5-1 to TRBJ2-2; D is uncertain. The V gene's germline CDR1 is SGHRS and CDR2 YFSETQ. The ends were cut back, 0 bases at V and 6 bases at J, with 9 bases in the middle. The CDR3 has 14 amino acids. The CDR3 sequence: CASSLGFSAGELFF. CDR3 nucleotide sequence: TGCGCCAGCAGCTTGGGGTTTAGTGCCGGGGAGCTGTTTTTT.

The chain carries TRBV5-1 and TRBJ2-3, with 11 nucleotides matching TRBD2. Germline-derived CDR1 and CDR2 are SGHRS and YFSETQ. This CDR3 comprises 17 residues. With V trimmed by 2 bases and J by 2 bases, 7 bases remained unmatched. The CDR3 DNA is TGCGCCAGCAGCTTTCAACCGGGACTAGCGGTCACAGATACGCAGTATTTT. It specifies CASSFQPGLAVTDTQYF.

The chain couples TRBV18 to TRBJ2-7; 8 positions match TRBD1. V lost 3 bases and J lost 2; bases outside the gene matches: 6. Germline assignment: CDR1 KGHSH and CDR2 LQKENI. CDR3 size: 15 residues. In DNA form, the CDR3 reads TGTGCCAGCTCACCGCCCGGGACAGGTACCTACGAGCAGTACTTC. Translated, it gives CASSPPGTGTYEQYF.

The CDR3: CASSLWANTEAFF. The CDR3 DNA follows: TGTGCCAGCAGCTTATGGGCCAACACTGAAGCTTTCTTT. The rearrangement joins TRBV7-6 to TRBJ1-1; D ambiguous. The CDR3 consists of 13 residues. Trimming removed 2 bases from V and 2 bases from J, with 6 bases in between. Germline V gives CDR1 SGHVS, CDR2 FNYEAQ.

The V gene is TRBV19, the J gene TRBJ1-1; TRBD1 is a possible D gene (6 bases). The CDR3 contains 12 residues. Trimming pared 7 bases from V and 6 bases from J, leaving 12 bases between. Germline V CDR1 and CDR2: LNHDA, SQIVND (reference sequence). The CDR3 coding sequence is TGTGCCAGTACCAGGGGATGGGCTGAAGCTTTCTTT. This gives the protein CASTRGWAEAFF.

The V gene is TRBV19, the J gene TRBJ1-2; TRBD1 is a possible D gene (5 bases). The CDR3 has 15 residues. The germline CDR1 and CDR2 sequences are LNHDA and SQIVND (reference sequence). Trimming cost V 7 bases and J 5 bases, with 20 bases left between them. CDR3 coding DNA: TGTGCCAGTACCTCTTGGGGGGACCTAAATTATGGCTACACCTTC. Protein: CASTSWGDLNYGYTF.

The genes are TRBV12-5 and TRBJ2-7; possible D gene TRBD2, 5 bases. V was pared by 7 bases and J by 0 bases, with 7 bases between. CDR3 length: 12 amino acids. Per the germline V gene, CDR1 is LGHNT and CDR2 is FRNRAP. CDR3 sequence reads: CASVGSSYEQYF. The CDR3 region has the DNA TGTGCTAGTGTTGGGAGCTCCTACGAGCAGTACTTC.